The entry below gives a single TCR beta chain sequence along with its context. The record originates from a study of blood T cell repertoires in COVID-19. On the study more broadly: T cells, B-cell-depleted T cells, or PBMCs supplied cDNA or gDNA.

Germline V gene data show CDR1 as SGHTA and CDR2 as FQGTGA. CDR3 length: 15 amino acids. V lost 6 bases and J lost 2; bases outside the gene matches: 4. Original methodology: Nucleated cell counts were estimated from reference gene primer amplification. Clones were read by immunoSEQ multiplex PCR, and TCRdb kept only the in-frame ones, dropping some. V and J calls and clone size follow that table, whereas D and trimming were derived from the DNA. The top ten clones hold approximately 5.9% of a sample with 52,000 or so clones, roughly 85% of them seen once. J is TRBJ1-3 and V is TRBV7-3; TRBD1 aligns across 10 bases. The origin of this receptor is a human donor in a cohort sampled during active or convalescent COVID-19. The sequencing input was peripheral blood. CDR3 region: CASSRDRGPGNTIYF. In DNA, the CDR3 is TGTGCCAGCAGTCGCGACAGGGGGCCTGGAAACACCATATATTTT.